This section outlines one T cell receptor (beta chain) sequence together with its context. Study processing details: The authors estimated nucleated cell counts from reference gene primer amplification. TCRdb's copy holds only in-frame clones and misses some; the assay was immunoSEQ multiplex PCR. That table supplies the V and J calls and clone size; D and trimming were determined from the DNA. The sample includes roughly 160,000 clones, approximately 90% of them seen just once. This sample was included in a study of blood T cell repertoires in COVID-19. Across the whole study: COVID-19 samples, acute and convalescent, were from the United States, Italy and Spain. Sources were T cells, B-cell-depleted T cells, or PBMCs; the material itself was cDNA or gDNA.

The CDR3 has 14 amino acids. CDR1 is PRHDT, CDR2 FYEKMQ, per germline (reference sequence). The V and J ends lost 6 bases and 7 bases respectively, with 18 bases between them. Sequencing was performed on peripheral blood. The sequence was obtained from an older woman who had recovered from COVID-19. The chain is built from TRBV13 and TRBJ2-5, with D maybe TRBD2 (6 bases). CDR3 sequence: CASRIFGLEGTQYF. CDR3 DNA: TGTGCCAGCAGGATCTTTGGCTTGGAGGGGACCCAGTACTTC.